One T cell receptor (beta chain) is described in this entry. Its antigen remains unidentified. No quality values exist for individual bases; no much larger clone is one base distant. The data were obtained in a study of blood T cell repertoires in COVID-19 (dated by TCRdb to about 2020). Study-level background: The collaborator samples originated in the United States, Italy and Spain and spanned the acute and convalescent phases of COVID-19. The repertoires were released in a freely available public database meant as a resource for research on the immune response to SARS-CoV-2. Deeply sampled blood TCRbeta repertoires from subjects exposed to, actively infected with, or recovered from COVID-19 were included in the dataset. Samples came from the ongoing ImmuneRACE study (first 160 participants) plus 1,254 subjects from 6 global collaborators. Sample metadata almost always included a de-identified subject ID, COVID-19 status, age in years and sex. Where available, HLA class I and class II types were taken from metadata supplied by the sample provider and were not determined by assay-based typing. The material from the prospective study consisted of cDNA or gDNA derived from T cells, B-cell-depleted T cells, or PBMCs. Paper-wide results and their limitations: The quantity of clinical and demographic metadata differed by source and by participant and was supplied without curation.

Collaborating institutions collected whole blood in K2EDTA tubes following their own protocols. Collaborator samples were shipped for TCRbeta analysis as frozen whole blood, isolated PBMCs, or DNA extracted from either sample type. TCRbeta CDR3 regions were amplified from genomic DNA using the immunoSEQ Assay, a bias-controlled multiplex PCR. Per the authors' processing: The number of nucleated cells in each sample was estimated by amplification of reference gene primers within the assay. To quantify the absolute abundance of each unique TCRbeta CDR3 rearrangement, sequence reads were collapsed and filtered. For each sample, productive Simpson clonality was calculated by taking the square root of Simpson's diversity index across productive rearrangements. TCRdb's version of the immuneACCESS table is confined to in-frame rearrangements and falls short of the full clone set. An unresolved V gene accounts for under half of the shortfall where checked; the remainder is of unknown origin. The V and J calls and clone size come from that table; D and trimming were worked out from the DNA. The sample has some 210,000 clones on record, 92% of them singletons. Approximately 1.2% of the sample goes to the ten largest clones.

Based on the germline V gene, the CDR1 and CDR2 sequences are SGHTA and FQGNSA. The CDR3 starts with the cysteine, ends with the phenylalanine, and has 12 residues. Just the 36-base CDR3 DNA is kept, in frame starting at base 1. V is shortened by 1 base, J by 9 bases, and the region joining them spans 7 bases. The chain is made from TRBV7-2 and TRBJ2-1; confidence is insufficient to name the D gene. The sequence derives from a man between 25 and 39 years old with acute or convalescent COVID-19. The sample comprised peripheral blood. The CDR3 protein sequence reads: CASSLVYGEQFF. The DNA is as follows: TGTGCCAGCAGCTTAGTTTACGGTGAGCAGTTCTTC.